This TCR beta chain emerged from a study of T cells in Graves' hyperthyroidism and ophthalmopathy. Patients with uncontrolled infections, other autoimmune diseases, pregnancy or lactation were excluded. Amplification of TCR beta CDR3 regions used RNA as the template. First-round RT-PCR with HTBI primers amplified the TCR CDR3 region. TCRdb itself ran the multiplex PCR reads through MiXCR, one entry per CDR3 protein. The repertoire holds about 210,000 distinct CDR3 sequences, under 20% seen once, with under 65% in the top ten. The CDR3 covers 12 residues. From germline, CDR1 is SGHAT and CDR2 FQNNGV. Trimming cost V 5 bases and J 3 bases, with 8 bases left between them.

What was sequenced was blood. The source of this sequence is a man aged 50 to 59 with Graves' hyperthyroidism. The V gene is TRBV11-2, the J gene TRBJ2-7; unclear D gene. CDR3 amino acids: CASSNHHYEQYF. For the CDR3, the DNA is TGTGCCAGCAGCAACCATCACTACGAGCAGTACTTC. Complete variable domain (other parts from reference TRBV11-2 and TRBJ2-7): EAGVAQSPRYKIIEKRQSVAFWCNPISGHATLYWYQQILGQGPKLLIQFQNNGVVDDSQLPKDRFSAERLKGVDSTLKIQPAKLEDSAVYLCASSNHHYEQYFGPGTRLTVT.